This T cell receptor (beta chain) emerged from a study of identical twins. The CDR3 has 16 amino acids. Per germline, CDR1 MNHEY and CDR2 SVGAGI. V was pared by 2 bases and J by 1 base, with 13 bases between. Through template switching, a universal primer site was introduced, and the cDNA contained unique molecular identifiers. One entry per CDR3 protein results from TCRdb running MiXCR on the 5' RACE reads. The sample holds about 690,000 distinct CDR3 sequences, 6% to 6.5% seen once. This clonotype came up a few times. V gene TRBV6-5 combines with J gene TRBJ2-3, with D perhaps matching TRBD2 (6 bases). The sequence derives from a man aged 18-30 years in good health. The sample comprised naive T cells sorted from blood. Written as DNA, the CDR3 is TGTGCCAGCAGTTACCCTCCGGGCGGGGGCACAGATACGCAGTATTTT. This codes for CASSYPPGGGTDTQYF.